The 30 T cell receptor beta chains below come from one sample, sequenced in a study of cytomegalovirus exposure and HLA in healthy donors (dated by TCRdb to about 2017). The library was prepared using the immunoSEQ multiplex PCR assay. For the multiplex PCR, a mixture combining 60 forward primers for TCR Vbeta segments and 13 reverse primers for TCR Jbeta segments was used. Imported from immuneACCESS, the table was reduced by TCRdb to in-frame sequences with V and J called. These copies leave out some clones; in studies compared against another copy, an unresolved V gene accounts for under half, and the cause of the remainder is not known. Recorded for this sample are about 83,000 clones; about 69% of them occurred a single time. More than 3.5% of the sample comes from the top ten. The specimen sequenced was PBMCs. The receptors originated from a man aged 55 to 70 in good health and CMV-seronegative.

This sequence joins TRBV10-3 and TRBJ1-2; 8 bases line up with TRBD1. The CDR3 has 15 amino acids. CDR1 is ENHRY and CDR2 is SYGVKD in the germline V gene. The trim removed 4 bases at V and 2 bases at J, leaving 6 bases unmatched. CDR3 sequence reads: CAISAGQGGNYGYTF. CDR3 nucleotide sequence: TGTGCCATCAGTGCCGGACAGGGCGGCAACTATGGCTACACCTTC.

Only a few counts were recorded for this clone. As DNA, the CDR3 is TGTGCCATCAGTGACGGAGGGAATGAGCAGTTCTTC. Translating gives CAISDGGNEQFF. This rearrangement joins TRBV10-3 to TRBJ2-1; D perhaps matches TRBD2 (6 bases). The CDR3 consists of 12 residues. From germline, CDR1 is ENHRY and CDR2 SYGVKD. With 3 bases removed from V and 7 bases from J, the gap between germline ends came to 7 bases.

This clone appeared a few times. The chain has TRBV5-4 and TRBJ1-6; 7 bases match TRBD1. The CDR3 extends over 16 amino acids. The V gene's germline CDR1 is SGHNT and CDR2 YYREEE (reference sequence). V lost 4 bases, J lost 5 bases, and 9 bases stayed unmatched. The CDR3 DNA follows: TGTGCCAGCAGCCCGTCGACAGGGACTGATAATTCACCCCTCCACTTT. It is translated as CASSPSTGTDNSPLHF.

The V and J genes are TRBV2 and TRBJ2-7; 9 bases fit TRBD1. Germline assignment: CDR1 SNHLY and CDR2 FYNNEI. The trim removed 7 bases at V and 2 bases at J, leaving 12 bases unmatched. The CDR3 is made up of 16 amino acids. CDR3: CASTPGQGTSPYEQYF. DNA of the CDR3: TGTGCCAGCACCCCGGGACAGGGAACCTCTCCCTACGAGCAGTACTTC. The entire variable domain, with the rest obtained from reference TRBV2 and TRBJ2-7, is as follows: EPEVTQTPSHQVTQMGQEVILRCVPISNHLYFYWYRQILGQKVEFLVSFYNNEISEKSEIFDDQFSVERPDGSNFTLKIRSTKLEDSAMYFCASTPGQGTSPYEQYFGPGTRLTVT.

The chain is built from TRBV9 and TRBJ2-1; D is possibly TRBD1 (5 bases). This CDR3 contains 18 residues. The V gene lost 4 bases and the J gene lost 0 bases, with 20 bases spanning the gap. Germline V gene sequence: CDR1 SGDLS, CDR2 YYNGEE. CDR3 sequence reads: CASSQSLFHRSSYNEQFF. Here the CDR3 DNA reads TGTGCCAGCAGCCAATCTTTATTCCACAGGAGCTCCTACAATGAGCAGTTCTTC.

In DNA form, the CDR3 reads TGTGCCAGCAGCATCCAGGGGGGCAATGAGCAGTTCTTC. Translated, it gives CASSIQGGNEQFF. The gene calls are TRBV9 and TRBJ2-1; D might be TRBD1 (7 bases). CDR3 length equals 13 residues. CDR1 and CDR2 (germline): SGDLS, YYNGEE. Trimming removed 4 bases at V and 6 bases at J, with 11 bases between. Looking up the rest from reference TRBV9 and TRBJ2-1 gives the full variable domain: DSGVTQTPKHLITATGQRVTLRCSPRSGDLSVYWYQQSLDQGLQFLIQYYNGEERAKGNILERFSAQQFPDLHSELNLSSLELGDSALYFCASSIQGGNEQFFGPGTRLTVL.

Only a few counts were recorded for this clone. The chain uses TRBV6-7 and TRBJ2-7; 8 bases map to TRBD1. TRBV6-7 is annotated as an ORF whose role is uncertain. The CDR3 contains 15 residues. V lost 5 bases to trimming and J lost 0 bases; unmatched junction nucleotides: 6. CDR3 loop: CASSVQGAFSYEQYF. CDR3 nucleotides: TGTGCCAGCAGTGTTCAGGGGGCATTCTCCTACGAGCAGTACTTC.

The gene calls are TRBV10-1 and TRBJ2-7, with 9 bases matching TRBD1. The CDR3 totals 13 residues. Germline V lookup: CDR1 WNHNN, CDR2 SYGVQD (reference sequence). DNA of the CDR3: TGCGCGCCGGCGTCCGGGACAGGGTACGAGCAGTACTTC. Residues: CAPASGTGYEQYF.

The chain joins TRBV2 to TRBJ2-5; 10 positions match TRBD1. The CDR3 is 15 amino acids. With V trimmed by 5 bases and J by 2 bases, 5 bases remained unmatched. Germline CDR1 and CDR2: SNHLY and FYNNEI. In nucleotides, the CDR3 is TGTGCCAGCAGTACTGACAGGGGGCGGCAAGAGACCCAGTACTTC. It translates to CASSTDRGRQETQYF.

The chain combines TRBV9 with TRBJ1-1; D may be TRBD1 (6 bases). The CDR3 is 14 amino acids. Trimming cost V 0 bases and J 3 bases, with 9 bases left between them. Germline values: CDR1 SGDLS, CDR2 YYNGEE. CDR3 sequence: CASSVGQGYTEAFF. CDR3 DNA: TGTGCCAGCAGCGTAGGTCAGGGGTACACTGAAGCTTTCTTT.

This clone was counted a few times. The V call is TRBV5-1, the J call TRBJ1-1; D not resolved. V was shortened by 0 bases and J by 7 bases, with 13 bases between the two germline ends. This CDR3 comprises 14 residues. Germline V lookup: CDR1 SGHRS, CDR2 YFSETQ. CDR3 bases: TGCGCCAGCAGCTTGGGTCCAGGATCAAGTGAAGCTTTCTTT. Its protein is CASSLGPGSSEAFF.

The rearrangement joins TRBV6-1 to TRBJ2-7; 8 nucleotides agree with TRBD1. The CDR3 sequence is 14 residues long. The germline CDR1 and CDR2 sequences are MNHNS and SASEGT. The trim removed 5 bases at V and 2 bases at J, leaving 5 bases unmatched. CDR3 nucleotide sequence: TGTGCCAGCAGTTTCCAGGGACAGGCCTACGAGCAGTACTTC. Translating it yields CASSFQGQAYEQYF.

The rearrangement joins TRBV30 to TRBJ2-1; TRBD2 matches at 7 bases. The ends lost 2 bases at V and 10 bases at J; junction bases unmatched: 8. CDR3 length equals 13 residues. Germline assignment: CDR1 GTSNPN and CDR2 SVGIG (reference sequence). CDR3 in DNA: TGTGCCTGGAGTCAGGCGTACGGGGGGGAGCAGTTCTTC. Translating gives CAWSQAYGGEQFF.

For the CDR3, the DNA is TGTGCCAGCAGCTTAACTAGCGTAGCAGATACGCAGTATTTT. This translates into CASSLTSVADTQYF. This chain joins TRBV7-3 and TRBJ2-3, with D maybe TRBD2 (5 bases). The germline gives CDR1 SGHTA, CDR2 FQGTGA. The V gene lost 0 bases and the J gene lost 4 bases, with 8 bases spanning the gap. This CDR3 region has 14 residues.

This clone turned up a few times. V usage is TRBV6-5 and J usage is TRBJ1-2, with TRBD1 identical over 7 bases. V shed 10 bases, J shed 3 bases, and the junction held 14 bases outside the gene matches. The germline V gene has CDR1 MNHEY and CDR2 SVGAGI. CDR3 size: 15 residues. CDR3 sequence: CAIQPMTGMDYGYTF. The CDR3 DNA sequence: TGTGCCATTCAACCTATGACAGGGATGGACTATGGCTACACCTTC.

V and J are TRBV2 and TRBJ2-5; TRBD2 aligns across 7 bases. Germline V CDR1 and CDR2: SNHLY, FYNNEI. The CDR3 has 11 amino acids. The V and J ends lost 11 bases and 5 bases, in that order; junction bases with no gene match: 5. CDR3 DNA: TGTGCCGGGAGGGCCGGGGAGACCCAGTACTTC. Its protein product is CAGRAGETQYF.

The genes are TRBV9 and TRBJ2-2; the match to TRBD2 covers 8 bases. The ends lost 4 bases at V and 6 bases at J; junction bases unmatched: 11. Germline V gene lookup returns CDR1 SGDLS and CDR2 YYNGEE. The CDR3 totals 16 residues. The CDR3: CASSPHSGVNAGELFF. The CDR3 DNA follows: TGTGCCAGCAGCCCACATAGCGGGGTTAACGCCGGGGAGCTGTTTTTT.

The rearrangement links TRBV6-5 to TRBJ1-2; D possibly corresponds to TRBD1 (6 bases). CDR3 length: 14 residues. V lost 2 bases and J 6 bases, leaving 13 bases between the germline ends. Per germline, CDR1 MNHEY and CDR2 SVGAGI. In nucleotides, the CDR3 is TGTGCCAGCAGTTACGGGGGCCCCCAGAATGGCTACACCTTC. Its translation: CASSYGGPQNGYTF.

This chain joins TRBV14 and TRBJ1-6; D gene unclear. This CDR3 has 16 amino acids. Germline loops: CDR1 SGHDN, CDR2 FVKESK. The V and J ends lost 2 bases and 0 bases respectively, with 8 bases between them. CDR3 sequence reads: CASSQRLSSYNSPLHF. The CDR3 DNA follows: TGTGCCAGCAGCCAACGGTTGAGCTCCTATAATTCACCCCTCCACTTT.

The chain uses TRBV5-4 and TRBJ1-6; weak D call: TRBD1 (5 bases). Germline V lookup: CDR1 SGHNT, CDR2 YYREEE (reference sequence). This CDR3 has 13 amino acids. The germline V and J ends were trimmed by 0 bases and 8 bases, with 6 bases remaining between them. This CDR3 is CASSLGGDSPLHF. CDR3 nucleotide sequence: TGTGCCAGCAGCTTGGGGGGGGATTCACCCCTCCACTTT. Full variable domain (rest looked up from reference TRBV5-4 and TRBJ1-6): ETGVTQSPTHLIKTRGQQVTLRCSSQSGHNTVSWYQQALGQGPQFIFQYYREEENGRGNFPPRFSGLQFPNYSSELNVNALELDDSALYLCASSLGGDSPLHFGNGTRLTVT.

The CDR3 bases are TGTGCCAGCAGCGTGCTGCAGAGGGATTCACCCCTCCACTTT. Amino acids: CASSVLQRDSPLHF. The chain employs TRBV9 and TRBJ1-6; D is uncertain. With 2 bases removed from V and 8 bases from J, the gap between germline ends came to 11 bases. The germline V gene encodes CDR1 SGDLS and CDR2 YYNGEE. The CDR3 spans 14 residues. Full variable domain (outside the CDR3, taken from reference TRBV9 and TRBJ1-6): DSGVTQTPKHLITATGQRVTLRCSPRSGDLSVYWYQQSLDQGLQFLIQYYNGEERAKGNILERFSAQQFPDLHSELNLSSLELGDSALYFCASSVLQRDSPLHFGNGTRLTVT.

This clone turned up a few times. The chain is built from TRBV6-5 and TRBJ1-1; D gene uncertain. V was trimmed by 2 bases and J by 4 bases, leaving 11 bases between them. Germline V gives CDR1 MNHEY, CDR2 SVGAGI. This CDR3 has 14 residues. The CDR3: CASSYRQRSTEAFF. The CDR3 region has the DNA TGTGCCAGCAGTTACCGGCAGCGCTCCACTGAAGCTTTCTTT.

J is TRBJ1-1 and V is TRBV7-3; D is perhaps TRBD1 (5 bases). Trimming pared 1 base from V and 0 bases from J, leaving 9 bases between. Germline-derived CDR1 and CDR2 are SGHTA and FQGTGA. The CDR3 runs to 15 residues. CDR3 in amino acids: CASSLSDSMNTEAFF. The CDR3 bases are TGTGCCAGCAGCTTAAGCGACAGTATGAACACTGAAGCTTTCTTT.

The chain carries TRBV7-9 and TRBJ2-7, with 10 bases aligning to TRBD1. Germline lookup yields CDR1 SEHNR and CDR2 FQNEAQ (reference sequence). This CDR3 has 16 amino acids. With 5 bases clipped from V and 3 bases from J, the junction kept 10 bases outside the gene matches. The CDR3 DNA reads as TGTGCCAGCAGCCACCCGCGCTGGGACAGGGGCTACGAGCAGTACTTC. Protein: CASSHPRWDRGYEQYF.

This clone has a handful of counts. J is TRBJ2-7 and V is TRBV5-6, with 7 nucleotides matching TRBD1. Trimming cost V 4 bases and J 5 bases; bases outside gene matches: 3. CDR1 is SGHDT and CDR2 is YYEEEE in the germline V gene. This CDR3 contains 12 residues. The CDR3 DNA reads as TGTGCCAGCAGCACCGGGACAGACGAGCAGTACTTC. Translated, it gives CASSTGTDEQYF.

This rearrangement joins TRBV1 to TRBJ2-2; the DNA was not used to check the table's D call, TRBD2. TRBV1 corresponds to a pseudogene. The CDR3 has 15 residues. Here the CDR3 DNA reads TGCACCAGCAGCTGTAGCGGGGGGGCGAGCGGGGAGCTGTTTTTT. The encoded protein is CTSSCSGGASGELFF.

CDR3 amino acids: CASSPQEGVRTEAFF. As DNA, the CDR3 is TGTGCCAGCTCACCACAGGAGGGTGTAAGGACTGAAGCTTTCTTT. The chain has TRBV18 and TRBJ1-1; no definite D call. V lost 1 base to trimming and J lost 5 bases, with 14 bases between them. The germline V gene has CDR1 KGHSH and CDR2 LQKENI. The CDR3 is 15 residues long.

This clone was observed a single time. The chain couples TRBV9 to TRBJ2-1; D possibly corresponds to TRBD2 (7 bases). In germline, CDR1 is SGDLS, CDR2 YYNGEE. This CDR3 has 15 residues. Between the trimmed V and J ends, which lost 3 bases and 2 bases, there was a span of 12 bases. CDR3 residues: CASSEGGPTYNEQFF. CDR3 coding DNA: TGTGCCAGCAGCGAGGGGGGGCCGACCTACAATGAGCAGTTCTTC.

The chain recombines TRBV21-1 with TRBJ2-1; TRBD2 reflects the table's D call only, with no check against the DNA. TRBV21-1 is annotated as a pseudogene. The CDR3 runs to 14 residues. CDR3 in amino acids: CASPPGLANNEQFF. CDR3 nucleotide sequence: TGTGCCAGTCCACCGGGACTAGCCAACAATGAGCAGTTCTTC.

The rearrangement joins TRBV4-1 to TRBJ2-1; 7 bases match TRBD2. Per germline, CDR1 MGHRA and CDR2 YSYEKL. The CDR3 has 15 amino acids. V shed 5 bases and J 1 base; nucleotides not matched to a gene: 5. The CDR3 DNA is TGCGCCAGCAGCGCCCCCGGGGGGTCCTACAATGAGCAGTTCTTC. Translating it yields CASSAPGGSYNEQFF.